The source of this T cell receptor beta chain is a study of blood T cell repertoires in COVID-19. Study-wide context: The United States, Italy and Spain provided the acute and convalescent COVID-19 samples.

TCRdb's copy holds only in-frame clones and misses some; the assay was immunoSEQ multiplex PCR. The data hold around 360,000 clones, with over 75% observed a single time. Of note for this clone: The sample has other DNA sequences that encode this CDR3 too.

The V segment lost 1 base and the J segment 7 bases; nucleotides outside the gene matches: 7. CDR3 length equals 15 residues. From germline, CDR1 is LGHDT and CDR2 YNNKEL (reference sequence). This chain uses TRBV3-1 (or the pseudogene TRBV3-2) with TRBJ2-7, with 10 positions matching TRBD2. The TCR was taken from a man aged 35 to 55 in a cohort exposed to, infected with or recovered from COVID-19 (not recorded which). What was sequenced was PBMCs or T cells enriched from blood (not recorded which). CDR3 sequence (DNA): TGTGCCAGCAGCCAAGGTCTAGCGGGAGTGGGAGAGCAGTACTTC. It translates to CASSQGLAGVGEQYF.